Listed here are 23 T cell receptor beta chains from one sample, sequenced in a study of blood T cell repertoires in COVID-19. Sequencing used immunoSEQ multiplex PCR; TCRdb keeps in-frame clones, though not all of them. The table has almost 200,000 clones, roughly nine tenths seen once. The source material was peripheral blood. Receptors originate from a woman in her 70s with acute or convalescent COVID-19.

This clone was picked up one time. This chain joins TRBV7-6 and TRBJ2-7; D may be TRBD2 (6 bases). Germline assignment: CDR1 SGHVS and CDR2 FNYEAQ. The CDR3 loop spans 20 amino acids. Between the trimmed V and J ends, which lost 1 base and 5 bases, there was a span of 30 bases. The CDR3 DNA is TGTGCCAGCAGCTTAGTTTCCCCTGGGCTTATAATGGGCGGGAACCACGAGCAGTACTTC. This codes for CASSLVSPGLIMGGNHEQYF. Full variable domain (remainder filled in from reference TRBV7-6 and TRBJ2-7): GAGVSQSPRYKVTKRGQDVALRCDPISGHVSLYWYRQALGQGPEFLTYFNYEAQQDKSGLPNDRFSAERPEGSISTLTIQRTEQRDSAMYRCASSLVSPGLIMGGNHEQYFGPGTRLTVT.

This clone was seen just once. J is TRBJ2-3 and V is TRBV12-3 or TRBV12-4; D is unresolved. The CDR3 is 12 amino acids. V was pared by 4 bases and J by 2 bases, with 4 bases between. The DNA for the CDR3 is TGTGCCAGCAGTTCCCTCACAGATACGCAGTATTTT. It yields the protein CASSSLTDTQYF.

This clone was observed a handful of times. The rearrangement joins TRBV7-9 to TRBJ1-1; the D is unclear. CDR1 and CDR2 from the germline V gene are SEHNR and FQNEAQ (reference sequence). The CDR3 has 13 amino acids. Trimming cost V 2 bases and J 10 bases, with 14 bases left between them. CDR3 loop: CASSLSGESGAFF. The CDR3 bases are TGTGCCAGCAGCTTAAGCGGGGAAAGTGGAGCTTTCTTT.

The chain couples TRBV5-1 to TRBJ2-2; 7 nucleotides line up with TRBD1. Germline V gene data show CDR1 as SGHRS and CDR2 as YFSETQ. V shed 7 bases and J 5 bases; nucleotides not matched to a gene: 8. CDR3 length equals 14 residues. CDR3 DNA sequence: TGCGCCAGCGGGCGACAGGGTTTGACCGGGGAGCTGTTTTTT. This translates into CASGRQGLTGELFF.

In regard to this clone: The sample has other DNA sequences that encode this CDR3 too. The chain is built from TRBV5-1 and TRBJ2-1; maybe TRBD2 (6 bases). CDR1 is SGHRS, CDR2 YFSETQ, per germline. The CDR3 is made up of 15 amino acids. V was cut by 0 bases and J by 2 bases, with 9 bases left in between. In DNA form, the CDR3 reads TGCGCCAGCAGCTTGGCTGGCGGGGCCTACAATGAGCAGTTCTTC. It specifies CASSLAGGAYNEQFF.

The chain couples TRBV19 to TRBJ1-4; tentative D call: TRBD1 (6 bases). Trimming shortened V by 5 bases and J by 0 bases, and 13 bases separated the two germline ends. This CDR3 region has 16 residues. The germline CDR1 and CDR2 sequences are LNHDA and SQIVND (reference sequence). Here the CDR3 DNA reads TGTGCCAGTAGTCCGGGACACCAGACAACTAATGAAAAACTGTTTTTT. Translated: CASSPGHQTTNEKLFF.

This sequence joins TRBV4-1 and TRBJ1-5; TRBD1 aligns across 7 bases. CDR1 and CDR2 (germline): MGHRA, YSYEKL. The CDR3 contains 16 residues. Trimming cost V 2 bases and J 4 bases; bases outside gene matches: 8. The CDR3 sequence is CASSQPSGTANQPQHF. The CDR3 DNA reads TGCGCCAGCAGCCAACCATCCGGGACAGCGAATCAGCCCCAGCATTTT.

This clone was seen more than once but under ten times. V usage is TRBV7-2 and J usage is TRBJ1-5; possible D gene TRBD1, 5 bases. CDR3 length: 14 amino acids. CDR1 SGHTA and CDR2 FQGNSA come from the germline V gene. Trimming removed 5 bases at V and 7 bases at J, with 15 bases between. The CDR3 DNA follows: TGTGCCAGCAGCGACCCCGGGGCGGGACAGCCCCAGCATTTT. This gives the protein CASSDPGAGQPQHF.

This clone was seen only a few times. The CDR3 loop is CASKRGQVYEQYF. The CDR3 bases are TGTGCCAGCAAAAGAGGACAGGTCTACGAGCAGTACTTC. The chain has TRBV5-6 and TRBJ2-7; 7 positions agree with TRBD1. The ends lost 6 bases at V and 3 bases at J; junction bases unmatched: 6. The CDR3 is 13 amino acids. The germline gives CDR1 SGHDT, CDR2 YYEEEE.

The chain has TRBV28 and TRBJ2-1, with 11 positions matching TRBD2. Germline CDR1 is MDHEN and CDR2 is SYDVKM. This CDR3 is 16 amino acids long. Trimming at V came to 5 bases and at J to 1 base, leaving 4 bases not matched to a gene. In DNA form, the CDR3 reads TGTGCCAGCAGTCGCCGACTAGCGGGATCCTACAATGAGCAGTTCTTC. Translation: CASSRRLAGSYNEQFF. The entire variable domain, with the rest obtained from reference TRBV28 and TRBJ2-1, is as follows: DVKVTQSSRYLVKRTGEKVFLECVQDMDHENMFWYRQDPGLGLRLIYFSYDVKMKEKGDIPEGYSVSREKKERFSLILESASTNQTSMYLCASSRRLAGSYNEQFFGPGTRLTVL.

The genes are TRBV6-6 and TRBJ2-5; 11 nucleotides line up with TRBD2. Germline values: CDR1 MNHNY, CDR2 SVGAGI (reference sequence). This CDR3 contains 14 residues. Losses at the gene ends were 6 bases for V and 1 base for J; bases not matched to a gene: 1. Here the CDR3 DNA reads TGTGCCAGCAGACTAGCGGGAGCCCAAGAGACCCAGTACTTC. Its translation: CASRLAGAQETQYF.

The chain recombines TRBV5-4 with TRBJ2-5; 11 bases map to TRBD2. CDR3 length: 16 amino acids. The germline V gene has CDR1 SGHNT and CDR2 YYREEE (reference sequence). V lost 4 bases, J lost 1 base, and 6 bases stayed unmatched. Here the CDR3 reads CASSPTSGRSQETQYF. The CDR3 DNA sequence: TGTGCCAGCAGCCCCACTAGCGGGAGAAGCCAAGAGACCCAGTACTTC.

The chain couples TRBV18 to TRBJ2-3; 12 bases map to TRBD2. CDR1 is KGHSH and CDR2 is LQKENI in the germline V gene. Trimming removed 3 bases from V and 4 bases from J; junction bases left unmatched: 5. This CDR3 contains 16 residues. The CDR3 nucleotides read TGTGCCAGCTCACCGAACCTAGCGGGGGGGGCAGATACGCAGTATTTT. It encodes CASSPNLAGGADTQYF.

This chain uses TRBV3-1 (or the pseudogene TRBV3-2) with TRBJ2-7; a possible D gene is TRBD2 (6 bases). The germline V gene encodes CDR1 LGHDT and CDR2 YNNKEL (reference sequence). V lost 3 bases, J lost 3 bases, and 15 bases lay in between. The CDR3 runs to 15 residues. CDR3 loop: CASSHRVSGSYEQYF. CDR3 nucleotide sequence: TGTGCCAGCAGCCATCGGGTTAGCGGCAGCTACGAGCAGTACTTC.

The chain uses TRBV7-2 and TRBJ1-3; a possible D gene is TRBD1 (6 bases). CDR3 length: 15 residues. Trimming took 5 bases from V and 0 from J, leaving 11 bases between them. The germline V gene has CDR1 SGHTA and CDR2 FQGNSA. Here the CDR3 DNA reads TGTGCCAGCAGCCAGGACAGCAGCTCTGGAAACACCATATATTTT. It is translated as CASSQDSSSGNTIYF.

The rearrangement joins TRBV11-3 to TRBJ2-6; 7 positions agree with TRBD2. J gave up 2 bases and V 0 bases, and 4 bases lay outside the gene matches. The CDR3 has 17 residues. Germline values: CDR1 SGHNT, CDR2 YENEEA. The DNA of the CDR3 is TGTGCCAGCAGCTTAGAACCAGGGAGGGCTGGGGCCAACGTCCTGACTTTC. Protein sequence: CASSLEPGRAGANVLTF.

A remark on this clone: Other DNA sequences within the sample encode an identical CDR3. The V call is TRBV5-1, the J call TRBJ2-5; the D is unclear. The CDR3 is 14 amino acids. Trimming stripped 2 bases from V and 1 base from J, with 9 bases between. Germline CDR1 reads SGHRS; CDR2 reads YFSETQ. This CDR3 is CASSLTTAQETQYF. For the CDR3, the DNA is TGCGCCAGCAGCTTAACCACAGCCCAAGAGACCCAGTACTTC.

CDR3 loop: CASSGSPGQGLLVQPQHF. DNA for the CDR3: TGTGCCAGTAGTGGTTCTCCGGGACAGGGACTACTAGTTCAGCCCCAGCATTTT. The chain recombines TRBV19 with TRBJ1-5; the match to TRBD1 covers 9 bases. The CDR3 is 18 amino acids. Germline V gene sequence: CDR1 LNHDA, CDR2 SQIVND (reference sequence). The V and J ends lost 5 bases and 6 bases, in that order; junction bases with no gene match: 17.

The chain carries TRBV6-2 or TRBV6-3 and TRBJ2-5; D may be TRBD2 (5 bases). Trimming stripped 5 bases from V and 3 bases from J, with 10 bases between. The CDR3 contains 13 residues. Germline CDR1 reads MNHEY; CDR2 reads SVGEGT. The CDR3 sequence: CASSRGLKETQYF. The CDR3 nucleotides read TGTGCCAGCAGTCGGGGTCTCAAAGAGACCCAGTACTTC.

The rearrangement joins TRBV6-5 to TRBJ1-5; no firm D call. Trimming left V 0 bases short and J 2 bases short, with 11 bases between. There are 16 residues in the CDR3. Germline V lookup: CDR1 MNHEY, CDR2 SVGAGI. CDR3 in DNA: TGTGCCAGCAGTTACTCGATACCCCGGGGCAATCAGCCCCAGCATTTT. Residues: CASSYSIPRGNQPQHF.

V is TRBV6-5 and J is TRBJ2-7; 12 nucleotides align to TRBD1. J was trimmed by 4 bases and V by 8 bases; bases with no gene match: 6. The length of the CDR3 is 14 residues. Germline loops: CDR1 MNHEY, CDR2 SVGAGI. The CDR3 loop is CASGLGQGAYEQYF. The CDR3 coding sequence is TGTGCCAGCGGCCTGGGACAGGGGGCGTACGAGCAGTACTTC.

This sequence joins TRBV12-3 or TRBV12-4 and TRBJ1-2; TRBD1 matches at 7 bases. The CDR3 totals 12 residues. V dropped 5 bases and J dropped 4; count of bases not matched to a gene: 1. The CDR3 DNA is TGTGCCAGCAGTGGACAGGCCTATGGCTACACCTTC. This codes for CASSGQAYGYTF.

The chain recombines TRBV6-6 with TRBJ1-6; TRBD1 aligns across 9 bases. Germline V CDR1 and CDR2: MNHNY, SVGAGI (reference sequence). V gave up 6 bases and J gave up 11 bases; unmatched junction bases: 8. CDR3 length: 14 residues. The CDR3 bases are TGTGCCAGCAGGCGGACAGGGGTCGCGGCACCCCTCCACTTT. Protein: CASRRTGVAAPLHF.